This T cell receptor beta chain came from a study of T cells in Graves' hyperthyroidism and ophthalmopathy. Germline V gene data show CDR1 as MGHRA and CDR2 as YSYEKL. This CDR3 comprises 16 residues. V was trimmed by 2 bases and J by 2 bases, leaving 15 bases between them. Regions amplified from RNA transcripts were the TCR beta CDR3 regions. First-round RT-PCR of the TCR CDR3 relied on the HTBI primer set. MiXCR, applied by TCRdb to the multiplex PCR reads, yields one record per CDR3 protein. This table has about 600,000 distinct CDR3 sequences, about a sixth appearing once. On this clonotype itself: The antigen is undetermined.

Study-level results: Prediction of ophthalmopathy progression came a median around 7.1 months pre-onset. Most thyroid clonotypes that were expanded above 0.001 also turned up in blood.

Ophthalmopathy patients had moderate-to-severe active disease, CAS ≥3, NOSPECS ≥4, and disease duration under 3 months. Diagnoses were made from clinical symptoms, serum measures (thyroxine and TRAb), thyroid ultrasound and orbital computed tomography. The sequenced material came from blood. The clonotype was recovered from a woman aged 40 to 50 with Graves' ophthalmopathy. The V and J genes are TRBV4-1 and TRBJ1-2, with D perhaps TRBD1 (6 bases). DNA of the CDR3: TGCGCCAGCAGCCAATATAGGACAGCAAGGAACTATGGCTACACCTTC. Translating it yields CASSQYRTARNYGYTF.